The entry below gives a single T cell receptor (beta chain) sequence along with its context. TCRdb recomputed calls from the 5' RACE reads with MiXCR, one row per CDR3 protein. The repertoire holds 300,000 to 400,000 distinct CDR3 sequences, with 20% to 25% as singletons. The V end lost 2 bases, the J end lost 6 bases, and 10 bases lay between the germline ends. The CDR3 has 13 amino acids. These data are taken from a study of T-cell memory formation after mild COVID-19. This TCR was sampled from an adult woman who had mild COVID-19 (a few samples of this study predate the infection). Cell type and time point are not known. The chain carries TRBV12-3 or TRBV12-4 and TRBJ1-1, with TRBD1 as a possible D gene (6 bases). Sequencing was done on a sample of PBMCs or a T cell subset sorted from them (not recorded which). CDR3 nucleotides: TGTGCCAGCAGTTTAAGCGGGGGCTCTGAAGCTTTCTTT. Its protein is CASSLSGGSEAFF.